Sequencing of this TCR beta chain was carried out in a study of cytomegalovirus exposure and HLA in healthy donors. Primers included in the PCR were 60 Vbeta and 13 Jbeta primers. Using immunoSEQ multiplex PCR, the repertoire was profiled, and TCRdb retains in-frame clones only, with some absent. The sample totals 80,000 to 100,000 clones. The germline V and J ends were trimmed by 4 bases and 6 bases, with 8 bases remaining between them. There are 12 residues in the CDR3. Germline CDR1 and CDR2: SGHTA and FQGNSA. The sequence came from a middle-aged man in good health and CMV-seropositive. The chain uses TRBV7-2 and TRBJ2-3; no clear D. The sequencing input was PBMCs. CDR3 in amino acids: CASSSLRDTQYF. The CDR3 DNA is TGTGCCAGCAGCTCTCTGAGGGATACGCAGTATTTT.